This passage covers 5 T cell receptor beta chains from one sample sequenced in a study of tumor-infiltrating lymphocytes in primary liver carcinoma. TCR beta cDNA was reverse-transcribed from roughly 520 ng of total RNA. The reaction used a constant-region primer and ProtoScript II reverse transcriptase. Nested multiplex PCR, run for three rounds with slightly modified ARM-PCR, yielded TCR beta libraries. For roughly 10 cycles apiece, the opening two PCR rounds ran with TRBV1-TRBV30 forward primers and a C-beta reverse primer. TCRdb reprocessed the multiplex PCR reads with MiXCR, giving one entry per CDR3 protein. The data contain some 43,000 distinct CDR3 sequences, less than 75% of them seen just once; the ten biggest clones take up just under 30%. Co-extraction yielded RNA and DNA from around 18-30 mg of unsorted bulk tissue. The sequenced sample consisted of liver tumor tissue from sampling region 5. Subset denoted: tumor region T5, tumor centre. The receptors were sampled from a man aged 40-50 years with primary liver carcinoma and hepatitis B virus infection.

This clonotype was seen a handful of times. This rearrangement joins TRBV2 to TRBJ2-5; 7 bases fit TRBD2. After removal of 8 bases from V and 1 base from J, the junction contained 4 bases not matched to a gene. Per germline, CDR1 SNHLY and CDR2 FYNNEI. The CDR3 consists of 13 residues. CDR3 DNA sequence: TGTGCCAGCCAGCGGGATTCCCAAGAGACCCAGTACTTC. Translation: CASQRDSQETQYF.

As regards this clonotype: It is likely a read error, because the conserved phenylalanine at the end of the CDR3 is missing. Here the CDR3 DNA reads TGTGCTAGTGGTCCTCAGTGGGCCACGAACACCGGGGAGCTGTTTCTT. Its protein is CASGPQWATNTGELFL. This rearrangement joins TRBV12-5 to TRBJ2-2; D remains unclear. CDR3 size: 16 residues. V was clipped by 5 bases and J by 0 bases, with 13 bases between them. Germline loops: CDR1 LGHNT, CDR2 FRNRAP.

This clonotype was found a few times. A much larger clone is a single base away; this may be a read error. The genes are TRBV14 and TRBJ2-1; no clear D. CDR1 SGHDN and CDR2 FVKESK come from the germline V gene. The CDR3 is made up of 13 amino acids. CDR3 region: CTSSPDVAGEQFF. The CDR3 DNA follows: TGTACCAGCAGCCCGGACGTGGCCGGTGAGCAGTTCTTC.

This clonotype occurred many times. The chain recombines TRBV29-1 with TRBJ1-2, with 7 bases identical to TRBD1. Losses at the gene ends were 8 bases for V and 4 bases for J; bases not matched to a gene: 13. Germline-derived CDR1 and CDR2 are SQVTM and ANQGSEA. The CDR3 extends over 14 amino acids. This CDR3 is CSYDSGDRGYGYTF. The CDR3 DNA sequence: TGCAGCTATGATAGCGGGGACAGAGGCTATGGCTACACCTTC.

The rearrangement links TRBV6-1 to TRBJ2-1, with TRBD2 matching over 8 bases. CDR1 and CDR2 from the germline V gene are MNHNS and SASEGT. V lost 7 bases, J lost 3 bases, and 23 bases stayed unmatched. The length of the CDR3 is 20 residues. The chain's CDR3 is CASKQDGWGGAGADYNEQFF. In DNA, the CDR3 is TGTGCCAGCAAACAGGACGGGTGGGGGGGAGCGGGAGCGGACTACAATGAGCAGTTCTTC.